The 5 T cell receptor beta chains below come from one sample, sequenced in a study of T cell responses to AZD1222 COVID-19 vaccine. Assay: immunoSEQ multiplex PCR; the TCRdb copy retains only in-frame clones and omits some. The sample lists nearly 110,000 clones; 90% were seen once. Here the sequenced sample was peripheral blood, taken 28 days after the second AZD1222 dose. Receptors were obtained from an adult who received the AZD1222 COVID-19 vaccine.

This clone was counted a few times. This chain links TRBV13 with TRBJ1-1; no reliable D call. Germline V gene lookup returns CDR1 PRHDT and CDR2 FYEKMQ (reference sequence). V dropped 4 bases and J dropped 8 bases, with 14 bases sitting between them. The CDR3 is made up of 13 amino acids. The CDR3 protein is CASSSTHEAEAFF. The CDR3 DNA is TGTGCCAGCAGCTCCACGCACGAGGCGGAAGCTTTCTTT.

This chain connects TRBV6-5 to TRBJ1-1; no clear D gene. Germline V gene data show CDR1 as MNHEY and CDR2 as SVGAGI. The CDR3 consists of 15 residues. V shed 6 bases and J shed 0 bases, with 14 bases lying between them. The CDR3 DNA reads as TGTGCCAGCAGCTTTTTGGGAGCCATGAACACTGAAGCTTTCTTT. Translating gives CASSFLGAMNTEAFF.

V gene TRBV14 combines with J gene TRBJ2-7, with a weak D call TRBD1 (5 bases). Deletions cut 2 bases from V and 6 bases from J, with 8 bases between. Germline assignment: CDR1 SGHDN and CDR2 FVKESK. The CDR3 is 12 amino acids. The CDR3, as DNA: TGTGCCAGCAGCCAACAGGGTCCCGAGCAGTACTTC. Its protein product is CASSQQGPEQYF. Using reference TRBV14 and TRBJ2-7 for the parts outside the CDR3, the full variable domain is EAGVTQFPSHSVIEKGQTVTLRCDPISGHDNLYWYRRVMGKEIKFLLHFVKESKQDESGMPNNRFLAERTGGTYSTLKVQPAELEDSGVYFCASSQQGPEQYFGPGTRLTVT.

This chain joins TRBV7-9 and TRBJ1-1; the D is unclear. The CDR3 loop spans 13 amino acids. Germline CDR1 SEHNR, CDR2 FQNEAQ (reference sequence). Trimming left V 5 bases short and J 0 bases short, with 7 bases between. Written as DNA, the CDR3 is TGTGCCAGCAGCCGCGGAGTGAACACTGAAGCTTTCTTT. Protein sequence: CASSRGVNTEAFF.

This rearrangement joins TRBV7-2 to TRBJ1-5; D uncertain. Germline V lookup: CDR1 SGHTA, CDR2 FQGNSA. Trimming pared 5 bases from V and 3 bases from J, leaving 8 bases between. This CDR3 comprises 13 residues. CDR3 DNA sequence: TGTGCCAGCAGCCCATGGACCAATCAGCCCCAGCATTTT. It is translated as CASSPWTNQPQHF.